This T cell receptor beta chain was retrieved from a study of shared clonotypes between healthy human individuals. Turning to the study itself: Each donor's CD8 memory used one plate, CD8 naive two, each CD4 subset three. Findings and caveats of the study: A generally larger estimated richness was seen in naive subsets than in memory subsets.

CDR1 MNHNS and CDR2 SASEGT come from the germline V gene. The CDR3 runs to 15 residues. V lost 7 bases, J lost 4 bases, and 7 bases stayed unmatched. Using immunoSEQ multiplex PCR, the repertoire was profiled, and TCRdb retains in-frame clones only, with some absent. The table shows fewer than 2.5 million clones, with 80% to 95% occurring only once. About this clone: Its specificity is unknown.

The TCR originated in a man aged 18-30 years in good health. Some clones in this sample may be carry-over from other donors' samples. This chain links TRBV6-1 with TRBJ2-1, with 10 bases matching TRBD2. Source material: naive CD4+ T cells from PBMCs. The subset here: CD45RA+ positively selected. CDR3 amino acids: CASIPGLATYNEQFF. The CDR3 DNA is TGTGCCAGCATCCCGGGACTAGCGACTTACAATGAGCAGTTCTTC.